Listed below are T cell receptor beta chains from one sample, sequenced in a study of OX40 agonist ivuxolimab in advanced cancers. Here immunoSEQ multiplex PCR was the method, and the copy in TCRdb shows in-frame clones only, minus some. The sample has approximately 23,000 clones, 84% seen once. The sequencing used CD4+ or CD8+ T cells sorted from blood, collected in a trial of the OX40 agonist ivuxolimab. The receptors shown here come from an adult with an advanced solid tumor such as melanoma, head and neck, liver or kidney cancer. Each CDR3 is given with its conserved first and last residue. Only some rows state a clone size, as once, few, many or a class for expanded clones.

v_call: TRBV7-2
clone_size: .
cdr3_aa: CASSLVVVSALSSTDTQYF

v_call: TRBV27
clone_size: .
cdr3_aa: CASSRAGDSYGYTF

v_call: TRBV29-1
clone_size: .
cdr3_aa: CSGHKGWASTDTQYF

v_call: TRBV7-2
clone_size: .
cdr3_aa: CASSTPGANEQFF

v_call: TRBV10-3
clone_size: once
cdr3_aa: CAISEEQGARYEQYF

v_call: TRBV9
clone_size: .
cdr3_aa: CASGGDYNEQFF

v_call: TRBV12-5
clone_size: .
cdr3_aa: CASGLGVGTTSTDTQYF

v_call: TRBV6-1
clone_size: .
cdr3_aa: CASTLTQSSYEQYF

v_call: TRBV7-9
clone_size: few
cdr3_aa: CAPTAGDSLTDTQYF

v_call: TRBV29-1
clone_size: .
cdr3_aa: CSVSRGSSYEQYF

v_call: TRBV6-5
clone_size: .
cdr3_aa: CASSYGTTGYTF

v_call: TRBV6-5
clone_size: .
cdr3_aa: CASSLVSGFGNTIYF

v_call: TRBV4-1
clone_size: .
cdr3_aa: CASSQESWGDEQYF

v_call: TRBV7-3
clone_size: .
cdr3_aa: CASSSGTSGGDTQYF

v_call: TRBV2
clone_size: .
cdr3_aa: CASTEGDEQFF

v_call: TRBV11-2
clone_size: .
cdr3_aa: CASNAQGIQADYGYTF

v_call: TRBV9
clone_size: .
cdr3_aa: CASSKEDRPTTQNSPLHF

v_call: TRBV6-1
clone_size: .
cdr3_aa: CASSTDGDEQYF

v_call: TRBV6-4
clone_size: .
cdr3_aa: CASLGGGKRDTQYF

v_call: TRBV9
clone_size: .
cdr3_aa: CASSGRTVTGELFF

v_call: TRBV15
clone_size: few
cdr3_aa: CATSRERGQGGTDTQYF

v_call: TRBV13
clone_size: .
cdr3_aa: CASSLLTANFNEQYF

v_call: TRBV5-4
clone_size: .
cdr3_aa: CASSLARNYGYTF

v_call: TRBV25-1
clone_size: .
cdr3_aa: CASSDDRGSADTEAFF

v_call: TRBV19
clone_size: .
cdr3_aa: CASSFGQIMNTEAFF

v_call: TRBV27
clone_size: .
cdr3_aa: CASSYGSGEAIYGYTF

v_call: TRBV30
clone_size: .
cdr3_aa: CAWSDAATGGTEAFF

v_call: TRBV13
clone_size: .
cdr3_aa: CASSATDRASYEQYF

v_call: TRBV5-1
clone_size: .
cdr3_aa: CASTLSGGRGETQYF

v_call: TRBV2
clone_size: .
cdr3_aa: CASSAGRSSYEQYF

v_call: TRBV4-1
clone_size: .
cdr3_aa: CASSPEGIYNEQFF

v_call: TRBV19
clone_size: .
cdr3_aa: CASSIGPGGQPQHF

v_call: TRBV7-3
clone_size: .
cdr3_aa: CASSYGQGHSYEQYF

v_call: TRBV27
clone_size: .
cdr3_aa: CASSPSLAGGPNEQFF

v_call: TRBV10-2
clone_size: few
cdr3_aa: CASSVSNTEAFF

v_call: TRBV6-1
clone_size: .
cdr3_aa: CASSALDGNTGELFF

v_call: TRBV7-9
clone_size: .
cdr3_aa: CASSLAVTDTQYF

v_call: TRBV7-9
clone_size: .
cdr3_aa: CASSFGGTNEKLFF

v_call: TRBV11-3
clone_size: .
cdr3_aa: CASSWGWGAYEQYF

v_call: TRBV7-9
clone_size: .
cdr3_aa: CASTPGEYTEAFF

v_call: TRBV27
clone_size: .
cdr3_aa: CASSYSNQPQHF

v_call: TRBV2
clone_size: .
cdr3_aa: CASSEQTGWGSTNEKLFF

v_call: TRBV2
clone_size: .
cdr3_aa: CASSEAGGAPQRSEAFF

v_call: TRBV5-5
clone_size: medium-sized
cdr3_aa: CASSGTTGGLGNQPQHF

v_call: TRBV2
clone_size: .
cdr3_aa: CATMDTEAFF

v_call: TRBV7-3
clone_size: .
cdr3_aa: CASSSPGSGGGDEQFF

v_call: TRBV5-1
clone_size: .
cdr3_aa: CASSAFGTGNYEQYF

v_call: TRBV27
clone_size: .
cdr3_aa: CASRGGAAQHF

v_call: TRBV4-1
clone_size: .
cdr3_aa: CASSPGRGRGAYEQYF

v_call: TRBV7-3
clone_size: once
cdr3_aa: CASSLGAGTETQYF

v_call: TRBV21-1
clone_size: .
cdr3_aa: CASSNWACRNYEQYF

v_call: TRBV5-1
clone_size: .
cdr3_aa: CASSLGTGRYEQYF

v_call: TRBV11-2
clone_size: .
cdr3_aa: CASSLVGVGSPLHF